The 10 T cell receptor beta chains presented below share a single source sample, sequenced in a study of a mutant IDH1 vaccine in newly diagnosed glioma. Time point noted: baseline, week 1 (first vaccination visit). Documented treatment: pre-vaccination baseline after standard-of-care therapy. This table comes from immunoSEQ multiplex PCR, and its TCRdb copy is limited to in-frame clones, with some not included. The table shows about 92,000 clones, with roughly 85% occurring only once. Sequences were derived from PBMCs, sampled from a glioma patient treated with radiotherapy, temozolomide or both. The origin of the receptors is a woman between 50 and 59 years old with glioma.

The J gene is TRBJ1-5, the V gene TRBV28, with a possible D match to TRBD1 (5 bases). The CDR3 is made up of 14 amino acids. Trimming shortened V by 4 bases and J by 3 bases, and 10 bases separated the two germline ends. Germline V gives CDR1 MDHEN, CDR2 SYDVKM. CDR3 in DNA: TGTGCCAGCAGTTGGGGCCCACTCAATCAGCCCCAGCATTTT. This sequence encodes CASSWGPLNQPQHF.

This chain connects TRBV5-8 to TRBJ2-7, with 8 bases aligning to TRBD2. The CDR3 consists of 15 residues. Trimming at V came to 3 bases and at J to 2 bases, leaving 7 bases not matched to a gene. Germline assignment: CDR1 SGHTS and CDR2 YDEGEE. In nucleotides, the CDR3 is TGTGCCAGCAGCTCGCCCGAGCGGGGGACCTACGAGCAGTACTTC. It codes for CASSSPERGTYEQYF.

V gene TRBV27 combines with J gene TRBJ2-2; TRBD2 matches at 10 bases. Per the germline V gene, CDR1 is MNHEY and CDR2 is SMNVEV (reference sequence). The ends lost 7 bases at V and 7 bases at J; junction bases unmatched: 9. The CDR3 spans 15 residues. CDR3 amino acids: CASKMSGGAGGELFF. CDR3 in DNA: TGTGCCAGCAAAATGAGCGGGGGGGCCGGCGGGGAGCTGTTTTTT.

The CDR3 spells CASSGGLAFQETQYF. In nucleotides, the CDR3 is TGTGCCAGCAGTGGCGGACTAGCCTTCCAAGAGACCCAGTACTTC. The chain joins TRBV2 to TRBJ2-5; 8 bases are a match to TRBD2. J gave up 1 base and V 4 bases, and 5 bases lay outside the gene matches. The CDR3 consists of 15 residues. Germline-derived CDR1 and CDR2 are SNHLY and FYNNEI. The entire variable domain, with the rest obtained from reference TRBV2 and TRBJ2-5, is as follows: EPEVTQTPSHQVTQMGQEVILRCVPISNHLYFYWYRQILGQKVEFLVSFYNNEISEKSEIFDDQFSVERPDGSNFTLKIRSTKLEDSAMYFCASSGGLAFQETQYFGPGTRLLVL.

The gene calls are TRBV5-8 and TRBJ2-2, with D tentatively TRBD1 or TRBD2 (6 bases each). The length of the CDR3 is 16 residues. Trimming removed 2 bases from V and 4 bases from J, with 15 bases in between. Germline V gene lookup returns CDR1 SGHTS and CDR2 YDEGEE. CDR3 DNA: TGTGCCAGCAGCTTAGGGAACGGGGGCAGCACCGGGGAGCTGTTTTTT. Protein product: CASSLGNGGSTGELFF.

V usage is TRBV2 and J usage is TRBJ1-6; D is perhaps TRBD1 (5 bases). CDR3 length: 15 amino acids. Germline V gene lookup returns CDR1 SNHLY and CDR2 FYNNEI. With 2 bases removed from V and 4 bases from J, the gap between germline ends came to 9 bases. The chain's CDR3 is CASSETGNYNSPLHF. DNA of the CDR3: TGTGCCAGCAGTGAAACAGGCAATTATAATTCACCCCTCCACTTT. The full variable domain, in which reference TRBV2 and TRBJ1-6 provide the parts outside the CDR3, is EPEVTQTPSHQVTQMGQEVILRCVPISNHLYFYWYRQILGQKVEFLVSFYNNEISEKSEIFDDQFSVERPDGSNFTLKIRSTKLEDSAMYFCASSETGNYNSPLHFGNGTRLTVT.

J is TRBJ2-7 and V is TRBV18, with TRBD1 identical over 7 bases. The germline V gene encodes CDR1 KGHSH and CDR2 LQKENI. The CDR3 is 12 residues long. Trimming at V came to 5 bases and at J to 6 bases, leaving 4 bases not matched to a gene. CDR3 protein: CASSSNRGEQYF. In DNA, the CDR3 is TGTGCCAGCTCATCTAACAGGGGCGAGCAGTACTTC.

The genes are TRBV2 and TRBJ2-5; 14 positions agree with TRBD2. Germline lookup yields CDR1 SNHLY and CDR2 FYNNEI. The CDR3 totals 14 residues. Trimming removed 6 bases from V and 10 bases from J; junction bases left unmatched: 7. In nucleotides, the CDR3 is TGTGCCAGCAGCGGACTAGCGGGGGGTCTGGGCCAGTACTTC. It translates to CASSGLAGGLGQYF.

The V call is TRBV6-5, the J call TRBJ2-7; weak D call: TRBD2 (6 bases). Germline V gives CDR1 MNHEY, CDR2 SVGAGI. V shed 2 bases and J shed 0 bases, with 14 bases lying between them. This CDR3 is 16 amino acids long. This chain's CDR3 is CASSYAMRGASYEQYF. The CDR3 DNA sequence: TGTGCCAGCAGTTACGCCATGCGGGGCGCCTCCTACGAGCAGTACTTC.

V gene TRBV5-5 combines with J gene TRBJ2-2; 11 nucleotides agree with TRBD1. The CDR3 totals 15 residues. CDR1 is SGHKS, CDR2 YYEKEE, per germline (reference sequence). With V trimmed by 4 bases and J by 5 bases, 4 bases remained unmatched. The DNA of the CDR3 is TGTGCCAGCAGCCGAGGACAGGGGGCGACCGGGGAGCTGTTTTTT. This encodes CASSRGQGATGELFF.